One and the same sample provided the 10 T cell receptor beta chains below, sequenced in a study of CD8 T cells in ankylosing spondylitis listed by TCRdb under 2017. Library prep was done by 5' RACE. Reads for this sample came from an Illumina HiSeq 2500. The public reads were reanalyzed by TCRdb: fastp trimming at Q25, MiXCR alignment, in-frame beta chains only. Each entry is one CDR3 protein sequence, shown with its most common DNA and genes. The table for this sample lists hundreds of thousands of distinct CDR3 sequences; approximately 8% of them were counted only once. The ten largest make up around 4.8% of the sample. The specimen was blood, either unsorted or a sorted T cell fraction (not recorded which). Receptors were obtained from a female donor with ankylosing spondylitis or in good health (not recorded which).

This clonotype was seen repeatedly, ten times or more. This chain uses TRBV7-9 with TRBJ1-2; the D is unclear. In germline, CDR1 is SEHNR, CDR2 FQNEAQ (reference sequence). Trimming shortened V by 1 base and J by 8 bases, and 5 bases separated the two germline ends. This CDR3 region has 11 residues. DNA of the CDR3: TGTGCCAGCAGCTTAGGGACCGGCTACACCTTC. Its protein is CASSLGTGYTF.

This clonotype was seen a few times. This chain connects TRBV20-1 to TRBJ2-7; D perhaps matches TRBD2 (5 bases). The CDR3 sequence is 17 residues long. Germline V gene data show CDR1 as DFQATT and CDR2 as SNEGSKA (reference sequence). Trimming cost V 0 bases and J 0 bases, with 18 bases left between them. The CDR3 spells CSARDPRVLLTSYEQYF. The CDR3 nucleotides read TGCAGTGCTAGAGACCCGCGGGTACTACTAACCTCCTACGAGCAGTACTTC.

Details on this clonotype: This may come from a read error, since a much larger clone is one base off. V usage is TRBV5-4 and J usage is TRBJ2-1; D tentatively fits TRBD1 or TRBD2 (5 bases each). CDR1 and CDR2 (germline): SGHNT, YYREEE (reference sequence). This CDR3 has 15 amino acids. The chain's CDR3 is CGSSRGQDSYNEQFF. CDR3 bases: TGTGGCAGCAGCCGGGGCCAGGACTCCTACAATGAGCAGTTCTTC.

This clonotype was recorded at least ten times. The rearrangement links TRBV27 to TRBJ2-5, with TRBD2 matching 10 bases. The junction had 8 bases not matched to a gene; V was cut back by 6 bases and J by 4 bases. The CDR3 runs to 15 residues. Germline CDR1 MNHEY, CDR2 SMNVEV (reference sequence). For the CDR3, the DNA is TGTGCCAGCAGGCCTAGCGGGAGAGTGGGAGAGACCCAGTACTTC. Translated: CASRPSGRVGETQYF.

This clonotype was observed many times. The chain carries TRBV10-3 and TRBJ1-1; D possibly corresponds to TRBD1 (5 bases). The V gene lost 0 bases and the J gene lost 1 base, with 12 bases spanning the gap. The germline V gene has CDR1 ENHRY and CDR2 SYGVKD. This CDR3 is built from 16 residues. The CDR3 loop reads CAISESGGQSNTEAFF. In nucleotides, the CDR3 is TGTGCCATCAGTGAGTCCGGAGGACAATCGAACACTGAAGCTTTCTTT.

This clonotype was recorded many times. The V and J genes are TRBV12-3 or TRBV12-4 and TRBJ1-2; no clear D gene. Trimming removed 5 bases from V and 4 bases from J, with 11 bases in between. This CDR3 comprises 13 residues. In nucleotides, the CDR3 is TGTGCCAGCAGTGCGGCCTCCTCCTATGGCTACACCTTC. Translating it yields CASSAASSYGYTF.

The CDR3 reads CATLRDRGVDTQYF. CDR3 DNA sequence: TGTGCCACCCTCAGGGACAGGGGGGTCGATACGCAGTATTTT. The rearrangement uses TRBV10-3 and TRBJ2-3, with 11 bases that match TRBD1. The V segment lost 10 bases and the J segment 6 bases; nucleotides outside the gene matches: 9. Germline CDR1 reads ENHRY; CDR2 reads SYGVKD. The CDR3 covers 14 residues.

This clonotype was seen many times. CDR3 sequence: CASNQGGQRWGDYGYTF. CDR3 bases: TGTGCCAGCAACCAGGGGGGACAGAGATGGGGGGACTATGGCTACACCTTC. V gene TRBV12-3 or TRBV12-4 combines with J gene TRBJ1-2, with 7 bases that match TRBD1. The junction had 17 bases not matched to a gene; V was cut back by 7 bases and J by 3 bases. The CDR3 length is 17 residues.

This clonotype was recorded many times. DNA of the CDR3: TGTGCCAGCAGCTCCCGTGGGGGGAACACTGAAGCTTTCTTT. Translation gives CASSSRGGNTEAFF. The chain combines TRBV7-8 with TRBJ1-1; a weak D match, TRBD1 (5 bases). The V gene lost 4 bases and the J gene lost 1 base, with 10 bases spanning the gap. Germline CDR1 SGHVS, CDR2 FQNEAQ. The CDR3 is 14 residues long.

This clonotype appeared many times. The chain recombines TRBV20-1 with TRBJ2-4, with D uncertain. Trimming stripped 5 bases from V and 1 base from J, with 15 bases between. The V gene's germline CDR1 is DFQATT and CDR2 SNEGSKA (reference sequence). This CDR3 comprises 15 residues. CDR3 nucleotide sequence: TGCAGTGCTCGCCACCTAGGCGCGGCCAAAAACATTCAGTACTTC. Residues: CSARHLGAAKNIQYF.